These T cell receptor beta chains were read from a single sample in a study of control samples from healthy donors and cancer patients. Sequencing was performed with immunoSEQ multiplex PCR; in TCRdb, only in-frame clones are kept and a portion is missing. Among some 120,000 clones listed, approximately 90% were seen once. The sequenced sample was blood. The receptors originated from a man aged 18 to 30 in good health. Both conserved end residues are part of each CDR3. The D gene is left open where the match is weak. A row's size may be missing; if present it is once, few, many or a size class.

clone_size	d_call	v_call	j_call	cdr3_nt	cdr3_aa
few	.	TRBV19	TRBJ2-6	TGTGCCAGTAGTATAGAGGGCGGCTCTGGGGCCAACGTCCTGACTTTC	CASSIEGGSGANVLTF
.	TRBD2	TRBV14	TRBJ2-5	TGTGCCAGCAGCCAAGGGACTAGCGGGAGAGAGACCCAGTACTTC	CASSQGTSGRETQYF
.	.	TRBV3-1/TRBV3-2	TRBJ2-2	TGTGCCAGCAGCCCCTGGACCGGGGAGCTGTTTTTT	CASSPWTGELFF
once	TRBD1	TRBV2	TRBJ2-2	TGTGCCAGCAGCGGGACAGGGGGTACCACCGGGGAGCTGTTTTTT	CASSGTGGTTGELFF
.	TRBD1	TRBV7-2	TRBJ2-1	TGTGCCAGCAGCCCAGGGGGCTGGAGTGAGCAGTTCTTC	CASSPGGWSEQFF
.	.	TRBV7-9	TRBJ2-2	TGTGCCAGCAGCCACAAGTCGGGGGAGCTGTTTTTT	CASSHKSGELFF
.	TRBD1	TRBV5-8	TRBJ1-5	TGTGCCAGCAGTTTCGGTTTGGACAGGGCTCATCAGCCCCAGCATTTT	CASSFGLDRAHQPQHF
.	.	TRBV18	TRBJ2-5	TGTGCCAGCTCACCAACACAGACCAAAGAGACCCAGTACTTC	CASSPTQTKETQYF
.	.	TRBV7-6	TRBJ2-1	TGTGCCAGCAGCCTGCCCCAGCGGAGCTCCTACAATGAGCAGTTCTTC	CASSLPQRSSYNEQFF
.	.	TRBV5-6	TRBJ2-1	TGTGCCAGCGACATTGGGGCAAGCTCCTACAATGAGCAGTTCTTC	CASDIGASSYNEQFF
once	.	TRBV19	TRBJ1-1	TGTGCCAGTAGTATCGGGGGGTTCCGAACTGAAGCTTTCTTT	CASSIGGFRTEAFF
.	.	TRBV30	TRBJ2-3	TGTGCCTGGGCCCCCGGTGACTCGGGAGATACGCAGTATTTT	CAWAPGDSGDTQYF
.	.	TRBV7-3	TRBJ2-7	TGTGCCAGCAGCCTCCCGCCTGCGGGGGAGCAGTACTTC	CASSLPPAGEQYF
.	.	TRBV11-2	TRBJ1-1	TGTGCCAGCAGCTTAAGTAGGGCGTACAGGGCCACTGAAGCTTTCTTT	CASSLSRAYRATEAFF
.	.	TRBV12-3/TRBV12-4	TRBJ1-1	TGTGCCAGCAGTGTCTCCATGAACACTGAAGCTTTCTTT	CASSVSMNTEAFF
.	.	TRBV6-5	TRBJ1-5	TGTGCCAGCAGTTTTACCCCGATCAATCAGCCCCAGCATTTT	CASSFTPINQPQHF
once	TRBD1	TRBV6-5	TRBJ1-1	TGTGCCAGCAGGACCGGGACAGGGTGGGTCACTGAAGCTTTCTTT	CASRTGTGWVTEAFF
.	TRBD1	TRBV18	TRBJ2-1	TGTGCCAGCTCACGGGACAGCAATGAGCAGTTCTTC	CASSRDSNEQFF
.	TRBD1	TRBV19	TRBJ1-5	TGTGCCAGTAGCCATCCGGGACAGGGTGTAAATCAGCCCCAGCATTTT	CASSHPGQGVNQPQHF
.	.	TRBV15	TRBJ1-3	TGTGCCACCAGCAGAGATCTCTGGCTAAAAGCTGGAAACACCATATATTTT	CATSRDLWLKAGNTIYF
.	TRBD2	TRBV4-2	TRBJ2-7	TGTGCCAGCAGCCGGTACTTCGGGACTAGCGGGGAGAGCTCCTACGAGCAGTACTTC	CASSRYFGTSGESSYEQYF
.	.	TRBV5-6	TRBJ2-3	TGTGCCAGCAGCTTGTCAAGGGGGGCATCAGATACGCAGTATTTT	CASSLSRGASDTQYF
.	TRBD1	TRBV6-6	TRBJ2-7	TGTGCCAGCAGGCGGGACAGGAGCTCCTACGAGCAGTACTTC	CASRRDRSSYEQYF
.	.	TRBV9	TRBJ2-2	TGTGCCAGCAGCGTTAAGGGTTTGGTATCGCCGGCCGCCGGGGAGCTGTTTTTT	CASSVKGLVSPAAGELFF
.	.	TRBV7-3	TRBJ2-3	TGTGCCAGCAGCTTAGGACGGGCAGATACGCAGTATTTT	CASSLGRADTQYF
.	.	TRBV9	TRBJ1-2	TGTGCCAGCAGCGTAGATTGGGCCCCAACTATAACGTATGGCTACACCTTC	CASSVDWAPTITYGYTF
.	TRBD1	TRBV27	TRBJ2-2	TGTGCCAGCAGCCCCAGGGGGCGAGGCGGGGAGCTGTTTTTT	CASSPRGRGGELFF
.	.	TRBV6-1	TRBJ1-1	TGTGCCAGCAGTGAATTTAAGGGGGGCGCGGATAGAACTGAAGCTTTCTTT	CASSEFKGGADRTEAFF
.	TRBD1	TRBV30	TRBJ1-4	TGTGCCTGGCTAAGTGGGACAGGGGATGAAAAACTGTTTTTT	CAWLSGTGDEKLFF
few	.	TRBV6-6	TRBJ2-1	TGTGCCAGCAGCCTCAGGGTCCATGAGCAGTTCTTC	CASSLRVHEQFF
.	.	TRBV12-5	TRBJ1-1	TGTGCTAGTGGTTTGTCGGCGGGTGACACTGAAGCTTTCTTT	CASGLSAGDTEAFF
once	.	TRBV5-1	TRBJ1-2	TGCGCCAGCAGCGGGGGATTGACAGACTACTCTCGGACCCCCCGATATGGCTACACCTTC	CASSGGLTDYSRTPRYGYTF
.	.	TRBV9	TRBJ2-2	TGTGCCAGCAGCTACCAGGCCACGAACACCGGGGAGCTGTTTTTT	CASSYQATNTGELFF
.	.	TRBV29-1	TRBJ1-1	TGCAGCGTTGATCCCGGCGGAATGAACACTGAAGCTTTCTTT	CSVDPGGMNTEAFF
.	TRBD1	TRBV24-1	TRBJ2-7	TGTGCCACCAGTGACTTGGGACAGGGGAGGGAGTACTTC	CATSDLGQGREYF
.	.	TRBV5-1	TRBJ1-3	TGCGCCAGCAGCTTGGACAGGGTTGGAAACACCATATATTTT	CASSLDRVGNTIYF
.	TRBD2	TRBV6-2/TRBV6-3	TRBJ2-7	TGTGCCAGCAGTTATGCGGGGGAGGACTACGAGCAGTACTTC	CASSYAGEDYEQYF
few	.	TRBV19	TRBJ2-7	TGTGCCAGTCAAGGAGGACGGGCTGGCTCCTACGAGCAGTACTTC	CASQGGRAGSYEQYF
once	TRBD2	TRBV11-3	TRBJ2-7	TGTGCCAGCAGCCGGGGGGGGACTGATACCTACGAGCAGTACTTC	CASSRGGTDTYEQYF
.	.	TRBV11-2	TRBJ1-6	TGTGCCAGCAGCTTATCCCAGGGGTCACCCCTCCACTTT	CASSLSQGSPLHF
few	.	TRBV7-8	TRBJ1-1	TGTGCCAGCAGCTTATCCGAGGTGAACACTGAAGCTTTCTTT	CASSLSEVNTEAFF
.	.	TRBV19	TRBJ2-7	TGTGCCAGTAGCATAGACCTCCTGGGAACCTACGAGCAGTACTTC	CASSIDLLGTYEQYF
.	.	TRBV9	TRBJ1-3	TGTGCCAGCAGCGTTGCGGCCGGCACCATATATTTT	CASSVAAGTIYF
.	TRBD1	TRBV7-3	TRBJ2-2	TGTGCCAGCAGCTTAGGAGGACAGGGGAACACCGGGGAGCTGTTTTTT	CASSLGGQGNTGELFF
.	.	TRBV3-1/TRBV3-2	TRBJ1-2	TGTGCCAGCAGCCCCCCGACTTCGGGAGGATATGGCTACACCTTC	CASSPPTSGGYGYTF